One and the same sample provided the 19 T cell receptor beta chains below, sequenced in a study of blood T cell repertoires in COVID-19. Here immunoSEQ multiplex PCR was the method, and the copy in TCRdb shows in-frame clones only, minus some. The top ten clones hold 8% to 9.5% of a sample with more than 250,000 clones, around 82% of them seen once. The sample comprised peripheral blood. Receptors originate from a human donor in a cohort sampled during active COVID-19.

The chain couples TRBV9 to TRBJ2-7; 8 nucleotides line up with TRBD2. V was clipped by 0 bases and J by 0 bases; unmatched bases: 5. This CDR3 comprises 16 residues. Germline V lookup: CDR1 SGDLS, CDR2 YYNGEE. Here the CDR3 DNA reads TGTGCCAGCAGCGTAGAATCTAGCGGGTACTCCTACGAGCAGTACTTC. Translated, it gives CASSVESSGYSYEQYF.

The CDR3 region is CASSESGVGTASYEQYF. The DNA for the CDR3 is TGCGCCAGCAGTGAGTCTGGTGTTGGGACTGCTTCCTACGAGCAGTACTTC. The chain couples TRBV10-2 to TRBJ2-7, with D possibly TRBD2 on 6 matching bases. Germline CDR1 reads WSHSY; CDR2 reads SAAADI. The CDR3 has 17 amino acids. V gave up 0 bases and J gave up 1 base, with 16 bases separating them.

The CDR3 loop reads CASSEHWTGGNQPQHF. The CDR3 DNA reads as TGTGCCAGCAGTGAACACTGGACGGGGGGGAATCAGCCCCAGCATTTT. The V gene is TRBV6-1, the J gene TRBJ1-5; possibly TRBD1 for D (5 bases). Per the germline V gene, CDR1 is MNHNS and CDR2 is SASEGT. V was trimmed by 2 bases and J by 4 bases, leaving 15 bases between them. The CDR3 spans 16 residues.

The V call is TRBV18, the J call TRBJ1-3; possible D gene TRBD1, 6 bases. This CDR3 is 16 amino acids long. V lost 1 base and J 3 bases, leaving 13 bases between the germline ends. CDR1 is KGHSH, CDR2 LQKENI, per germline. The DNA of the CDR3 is TGTGCCAGCTCACCACTGTTGGGGGCAGGTGGAAACACCATATATTTT. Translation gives CASSPLLGAGGNTIYF.

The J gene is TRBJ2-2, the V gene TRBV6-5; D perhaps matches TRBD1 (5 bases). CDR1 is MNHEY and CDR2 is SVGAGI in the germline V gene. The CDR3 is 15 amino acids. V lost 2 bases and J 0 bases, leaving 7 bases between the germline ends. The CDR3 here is CASSYQGSNTGELFF. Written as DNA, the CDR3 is TGTGCCAGCAGTTACCAGGGCTCGAACACCGGGGAGCTGTTTTTT.

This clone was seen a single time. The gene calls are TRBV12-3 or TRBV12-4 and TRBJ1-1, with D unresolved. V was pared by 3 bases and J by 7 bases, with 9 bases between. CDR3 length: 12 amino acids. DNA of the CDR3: TGTGCCAGCAGTTTGGGCAGGAATGAAGCTTTCTTT. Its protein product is CASSLGRNEAFF.

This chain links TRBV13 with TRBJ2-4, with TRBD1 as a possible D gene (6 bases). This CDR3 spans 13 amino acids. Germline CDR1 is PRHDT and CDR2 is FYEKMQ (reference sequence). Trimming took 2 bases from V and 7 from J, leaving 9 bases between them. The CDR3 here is CASSLRQGNIQYF. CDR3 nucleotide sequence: TGTGCCAGCAGCTTAAGGCAGGGGAACATTCAGTACTTC.

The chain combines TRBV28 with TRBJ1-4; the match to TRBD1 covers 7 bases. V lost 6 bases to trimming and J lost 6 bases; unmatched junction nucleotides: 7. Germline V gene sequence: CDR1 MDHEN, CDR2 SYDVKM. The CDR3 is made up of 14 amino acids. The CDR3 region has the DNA TGTGCCAGCAGCGAGGGGGCGCGACATGAAAAACTGTTTTTT. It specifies CASSEGARHEKLFF.

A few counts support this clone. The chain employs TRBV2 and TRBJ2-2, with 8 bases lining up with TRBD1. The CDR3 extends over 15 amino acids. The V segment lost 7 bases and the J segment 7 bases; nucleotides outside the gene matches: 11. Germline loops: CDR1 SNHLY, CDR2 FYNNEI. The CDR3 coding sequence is TGTGCCAGCACCATGGACAGGGCGCGTGGCGGGGAGCTGTTTTTT. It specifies CASTMDRARGGELFF.

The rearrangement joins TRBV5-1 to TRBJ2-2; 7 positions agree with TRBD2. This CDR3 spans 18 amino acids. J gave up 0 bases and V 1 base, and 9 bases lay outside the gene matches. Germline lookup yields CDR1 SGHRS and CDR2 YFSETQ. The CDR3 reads CASSLLDGGNANTGELFF. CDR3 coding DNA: TGCGCCAGCAGCTTGTTGGACGGGGGGAACGCGAACACCGGGGAGCTGTTTTTT.

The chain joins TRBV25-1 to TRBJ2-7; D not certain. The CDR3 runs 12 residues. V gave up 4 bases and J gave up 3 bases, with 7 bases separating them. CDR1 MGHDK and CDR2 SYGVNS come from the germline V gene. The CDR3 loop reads CASSVNYYEQYF. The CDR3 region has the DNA TGTGCCAGCAGTGTGAACTACTACGAGCAGTACTTC.

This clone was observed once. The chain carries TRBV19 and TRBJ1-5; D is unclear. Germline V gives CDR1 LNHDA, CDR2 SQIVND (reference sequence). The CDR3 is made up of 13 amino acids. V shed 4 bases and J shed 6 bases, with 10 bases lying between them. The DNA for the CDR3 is TGTGCCAGTAGTAGTCAAGGACTTCAGCCCCAGCATTTT. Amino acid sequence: CASSSQGLQPQHF.

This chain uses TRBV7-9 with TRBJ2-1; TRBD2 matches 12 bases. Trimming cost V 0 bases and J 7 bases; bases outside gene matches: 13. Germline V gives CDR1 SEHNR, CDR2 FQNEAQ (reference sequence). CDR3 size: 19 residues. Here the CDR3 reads CASSLAGASGRAPMNEQFF. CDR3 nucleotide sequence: TGTGCCAGCAGCTTAGCGGGTGCTAGCGGGAGGGCCCCTATGAATGAGCAGTTCTTC.

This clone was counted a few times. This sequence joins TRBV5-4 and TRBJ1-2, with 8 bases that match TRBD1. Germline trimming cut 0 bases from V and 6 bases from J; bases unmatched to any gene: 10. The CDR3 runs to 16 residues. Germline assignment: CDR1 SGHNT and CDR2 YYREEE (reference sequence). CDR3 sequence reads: CASSLDGTGGLDGYTF. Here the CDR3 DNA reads TGTGCCAGCAGCTTGGACGGGACAGGAGGGCTGGATGGCTACACCTTC.

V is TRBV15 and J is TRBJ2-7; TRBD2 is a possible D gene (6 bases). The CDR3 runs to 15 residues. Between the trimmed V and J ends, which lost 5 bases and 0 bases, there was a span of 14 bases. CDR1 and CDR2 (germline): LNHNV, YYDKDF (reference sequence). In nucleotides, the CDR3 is TGTGCCACCAGCGGAAATTACGGGAGCTCCTACGAGCAGTACTTC. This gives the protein CATSGNYGSSYEQYF.

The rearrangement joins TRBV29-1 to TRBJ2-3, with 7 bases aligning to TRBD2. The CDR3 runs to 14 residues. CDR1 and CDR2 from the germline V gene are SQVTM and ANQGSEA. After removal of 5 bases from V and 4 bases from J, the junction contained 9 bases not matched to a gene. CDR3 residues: CSVPAGEVSDTQYF. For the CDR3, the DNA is TGCAGCGTTCCGGCGGGAGAAGTTTCAGATACGCAGTATTTT.

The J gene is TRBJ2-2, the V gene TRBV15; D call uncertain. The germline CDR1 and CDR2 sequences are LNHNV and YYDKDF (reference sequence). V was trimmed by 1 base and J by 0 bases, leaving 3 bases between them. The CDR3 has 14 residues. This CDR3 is CATSRVTNTGELFF. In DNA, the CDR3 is TGTGCCACCAGCAGAGTCACGAACACCGGGGAGCTGTTTTTT.

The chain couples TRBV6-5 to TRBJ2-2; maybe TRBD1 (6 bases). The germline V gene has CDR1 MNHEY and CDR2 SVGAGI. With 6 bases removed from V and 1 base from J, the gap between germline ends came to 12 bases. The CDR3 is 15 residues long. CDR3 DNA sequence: TGTGCCAGCAGGTCCCACAGGGAGAACACCGGGGAGCTGTTTTTT. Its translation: CASRSHRENTGELFF.

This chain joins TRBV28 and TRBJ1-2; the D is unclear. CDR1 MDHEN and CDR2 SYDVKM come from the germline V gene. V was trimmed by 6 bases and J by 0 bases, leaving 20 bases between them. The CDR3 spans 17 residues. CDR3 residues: CASSPDQRLLPNYGYTF. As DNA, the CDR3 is TGTGCCAGCAGCCCAGATCAGCGGCTACTTCCTAACTATGGCTACACCTTC.